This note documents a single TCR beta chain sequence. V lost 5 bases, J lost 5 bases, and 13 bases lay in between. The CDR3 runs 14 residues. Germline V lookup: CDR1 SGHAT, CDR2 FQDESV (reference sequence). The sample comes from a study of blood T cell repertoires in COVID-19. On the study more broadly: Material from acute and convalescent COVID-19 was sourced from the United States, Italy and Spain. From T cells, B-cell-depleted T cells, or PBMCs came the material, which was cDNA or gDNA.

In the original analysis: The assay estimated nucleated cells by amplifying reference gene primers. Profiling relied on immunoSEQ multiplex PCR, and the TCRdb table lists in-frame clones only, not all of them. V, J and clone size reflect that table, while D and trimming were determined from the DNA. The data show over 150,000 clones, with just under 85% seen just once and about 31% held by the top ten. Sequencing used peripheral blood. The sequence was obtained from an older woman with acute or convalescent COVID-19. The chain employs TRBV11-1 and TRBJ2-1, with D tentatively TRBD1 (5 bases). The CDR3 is CASSTDSWNNEQFF. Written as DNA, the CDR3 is TGTGCCAGCAGCACAGACAGTTGGAACAATGAGCAGTTCTTC. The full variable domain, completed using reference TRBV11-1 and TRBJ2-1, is EAEVAQSPRYKITEKSQAVAFWCDPISGHATLYWYRQILGQGPELLVQFQDESVVDDSQLPKDRFSAERLKGVDSTLKIQPAELGDSAMYLCASSTDSWNNEQFFGPGTRLTVL.